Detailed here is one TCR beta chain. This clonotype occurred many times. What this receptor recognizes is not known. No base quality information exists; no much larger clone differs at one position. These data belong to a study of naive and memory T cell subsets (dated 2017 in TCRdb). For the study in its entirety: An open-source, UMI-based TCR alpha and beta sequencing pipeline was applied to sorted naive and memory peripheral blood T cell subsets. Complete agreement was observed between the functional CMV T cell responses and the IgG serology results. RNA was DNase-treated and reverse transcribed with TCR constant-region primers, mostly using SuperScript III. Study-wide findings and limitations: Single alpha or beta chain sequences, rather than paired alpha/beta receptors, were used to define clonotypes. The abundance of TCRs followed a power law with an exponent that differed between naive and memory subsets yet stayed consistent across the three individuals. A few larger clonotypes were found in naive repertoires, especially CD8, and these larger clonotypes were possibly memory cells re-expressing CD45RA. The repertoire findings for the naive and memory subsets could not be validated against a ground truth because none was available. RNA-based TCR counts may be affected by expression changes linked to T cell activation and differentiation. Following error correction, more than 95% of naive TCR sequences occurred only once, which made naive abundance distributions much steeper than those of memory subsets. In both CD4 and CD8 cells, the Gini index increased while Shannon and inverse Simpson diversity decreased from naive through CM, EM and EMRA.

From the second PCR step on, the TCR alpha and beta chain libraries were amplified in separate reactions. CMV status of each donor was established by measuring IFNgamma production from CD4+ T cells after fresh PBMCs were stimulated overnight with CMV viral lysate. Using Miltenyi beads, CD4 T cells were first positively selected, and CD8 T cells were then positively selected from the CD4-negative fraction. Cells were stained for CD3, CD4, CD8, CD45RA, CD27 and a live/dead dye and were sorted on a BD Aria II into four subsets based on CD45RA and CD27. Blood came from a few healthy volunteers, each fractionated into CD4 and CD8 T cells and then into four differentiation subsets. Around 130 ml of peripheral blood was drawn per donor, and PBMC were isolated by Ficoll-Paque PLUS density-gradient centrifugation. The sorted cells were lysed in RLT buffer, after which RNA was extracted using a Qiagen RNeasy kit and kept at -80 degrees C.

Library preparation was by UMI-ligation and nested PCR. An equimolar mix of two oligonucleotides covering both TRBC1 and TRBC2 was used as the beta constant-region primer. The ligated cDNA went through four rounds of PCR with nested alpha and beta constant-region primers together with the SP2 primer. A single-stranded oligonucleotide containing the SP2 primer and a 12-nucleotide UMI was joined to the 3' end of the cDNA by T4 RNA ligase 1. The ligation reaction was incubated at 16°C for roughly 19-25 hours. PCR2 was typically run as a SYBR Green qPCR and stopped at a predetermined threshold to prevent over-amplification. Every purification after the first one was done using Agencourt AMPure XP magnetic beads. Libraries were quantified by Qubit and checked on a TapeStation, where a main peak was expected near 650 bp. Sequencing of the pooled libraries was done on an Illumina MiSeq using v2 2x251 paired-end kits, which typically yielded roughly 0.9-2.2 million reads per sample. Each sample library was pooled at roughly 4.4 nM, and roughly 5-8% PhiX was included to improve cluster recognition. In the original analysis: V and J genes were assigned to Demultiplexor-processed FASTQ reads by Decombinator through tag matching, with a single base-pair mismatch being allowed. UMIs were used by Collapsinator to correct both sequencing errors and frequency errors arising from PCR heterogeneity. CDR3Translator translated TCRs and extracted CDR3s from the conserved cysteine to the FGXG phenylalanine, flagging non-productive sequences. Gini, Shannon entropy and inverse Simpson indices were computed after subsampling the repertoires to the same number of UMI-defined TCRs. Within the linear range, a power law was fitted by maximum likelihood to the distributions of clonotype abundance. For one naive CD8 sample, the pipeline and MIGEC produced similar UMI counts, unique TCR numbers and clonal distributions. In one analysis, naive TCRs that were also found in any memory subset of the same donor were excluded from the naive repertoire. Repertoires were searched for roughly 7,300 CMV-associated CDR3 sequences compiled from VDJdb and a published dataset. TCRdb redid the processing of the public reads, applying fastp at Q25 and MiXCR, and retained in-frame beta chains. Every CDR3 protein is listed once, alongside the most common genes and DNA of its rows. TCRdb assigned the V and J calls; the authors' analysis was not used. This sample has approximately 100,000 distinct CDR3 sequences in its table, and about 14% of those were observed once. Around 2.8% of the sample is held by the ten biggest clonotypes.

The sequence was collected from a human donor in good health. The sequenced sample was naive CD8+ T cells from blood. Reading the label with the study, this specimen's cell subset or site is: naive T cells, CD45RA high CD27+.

The bases read TGTGCCAGCAGCCAAGTCAGGGACCTCAACGAGCAGTACTTC. Its protein product is CASSQVRDLNEQYF. Recombination connected TRBV14 to TRBJ2-7; the D assignment is uncertain and may be TRBD1 or TRBD2, with 5 bases supporting each. The CDR3 spans 14 residues, from the cysteine through the phenylalanine. Left in the record is the CDR3 DNA by itself, 42 bases read in frame from the first base. The V and J ends are trimmed by 1 base and 5 bases, leaving 12 bases between them. CDR1 SGHDN and CDR2 FVKESK were looked up in the germline V gene.